Listed below are T cell receptor beta chains from one sample, sequenced in a study of blood T cell repertoires in COVID-19. This table comes from immunoSEQ multiplex PCR, and its TCRdb copy is limited to in-frame clones, with some not included. Here the sample spans more than 250,000 clones, 70% to 90% being singletons. The sequenced sample was PBMCs or T cells enriched from blood (not recorded which). These receptors all stem from a woman between 18 and 30 years old who had recovered from COVID-19. Each CDR3 is given with its conserved first and last residue. The D gene is left open where the match is weak. A clone size is listed for some rows: how often the clone was seen (once, few, many), or a class if it is expanded.

>TRBD2|NA|TRBV5-1|TRBJ2-3
TGCGCCAGCAGCTTGCCGACTAGCGGAGATACGCAGTATTTT
CASSLPTSGDTQYF
>TRBD1|NA|TRBV19|TRBJ2-6
TGTGCCAGTAGTACGGGACAGGGGAGTGGGGCCAACGTCCTGACTTTC
CASSTGQGSGANVLTF
>TRBD1|NA|TRBV18|TRBJ1-2
TGTGCCAGCTCATCTACCTTAACGGACAGGGCCCTCTATGGCTACACCTTC
CASSSTLTDRALYGYTF
>TRBD1|NA|TRBV10-1|TRBJ2-7
TGCGCCAGCAGTCCCGGGACAGGGTACGAGCAGTACTTC
CASSPGTGYEQYF
>TRBD1|NA|TRBV28|TRBJ2-7
TGTGCCAGCAGAGCCGGGACAGGGTCTTACGAGCAGTACTTC
CASRAGTGSYEQYF
>NA|few|TRBV4-1|TRBJ1-2
TGCGCCAGCAGCCAAGGCCCTGGGGGGGGAGACTATGGCTACACCTTC
CASSQGPGGGDYGYTF
>TRBD1|NA|TRBV10-2|TRBJ1-3
TGCGCCAGCAGACAGGGGGAAAACACCATATATTTT
CASRQGENTIYF
>NA|NA|TRBV7-9|TRBJ2-1
TGTGCCAGCAGCTTATCCGGCGGGGCTCACTACAATGAGCAGTTCTTC
CASSLSGGAHYNEQFF
>NA|NA|TRBV5-1|TRBJ2-7
TGCGCCAGCAGCCCCCAGGGAACCTACGAGCAGTACTTC
CASSPQGTYEQYF
>NA|NA|TRBV15|TRBJ1-2
TGTGCCACCAGCAGAGCCGACAGGACTAACTATGGCTACACCTTC
CATSRADRTNYGYTF
>TRBD1|NA|TRBV20-1|TRBJ1-2
TGCAGTGCTAGTCCGGGACAGGGTGCCTATGGCTACACCTTC
CSASPGQGAYGYTF
>TRBD1|NA|TRBV9|TRBJ2-7
TGTGCCAGCAGCGCTACCGGGACAGAGTACGAGCAGTACTTC
CASSATGTEYEQYF
>NA|few|TRBV21-1|TRBJ1-1
TGTGCCAGCAGCAAAGAAGGTCAGGGGCCTGCGTGGGCTTTCTTT
CASSKEGQGPAWAFF
>NA|NA|TRBV6-5|TRBJ2-7
TGTGCCAGCAGTATCTTGACAGACTCCTACGAGCAGTACTTC
CASSILTDSYEQYF
>NA|NA|TRBV27|TRBJ2-1
TGTGCCAGCAGTTTATCTCCGGCTACGGGCAATGAGCAGTTCTTC
CASSLSPATGNEQFF
>NA|NA|TRBV2|TRBJ1-5
TGTGCCAGCAGTCAGGGAAGGCAGTATTATAGCAATCAGCCCCAGCATTTT
CASSQGRQYYSNQPQHF
>TRBD1|NA|TRBV3-1/TRBV3-2|TRBJ2-7
TGTGCCAGCAGATACAGGGGGCGCGAAGAGCAGTACTTC
CASRYRGREEQYF
>TRBD1|NA|TRBV2|TRBJ2-2
TGTGCCAGCAACACGGACAGGATGGGTGACGGGGAGCTGTTTTTT
CASNTDRMGDGELFF
>TRBD2|NA|TRBV9|TRBJ2-3
TGTGCCAGCAGCTCCTCGGCTAGCGGGACAGATACGCAGTATTTT
CASSSSASGTDTQYF
>NA|NA|TRBV28|TRBJ1-1
TGTGCCAGCAGTTTACACGACAGGAACACTGAAGCTTTCTTT
CASSLHDRNTEAFF
>NA|NA|TRBV3-1/TRBV3-2|TRBJ2-3
TGTGCCAGCAGCCAAGAAGCTGTTTACGGGGCAGATACGCAGTATTTT
CASSQEAVYGADTQYF
>NA|NA|TRBV7-9|TRBJ1-1
TGTGCCAGCAGCTTGCCCACAGGCAGGAACACTGAAGCTTTCTTT
CASSLPTGRNTEAFF
>TRBD2|NA|TRBV29-1|TRBJ2-3
TGCAGCGTTGTAGCGGGAGGGGGCACAGATACGCAGTATTTT
CSVVAGGGTDTQYF
>NA|once|TRBV11-2|TRBJ1-6
TGTGCCAGCAGCTTGAGGGGGGGCGCCTATAATTCACCCCTCCACTTT
CASSLRGGAYNSPLHF
>NA|few|TRBV5-6|TRBJ1-2
TGTGCCAGCAGCTTGGGACTCCCAGGCTACACCTTC
CASSLGLPGYTF
>NA|NA|TRBV9|TRBJ1-2
TGTGCCAGCAGTTCTCCGGGGGGCGCCAGGGGTCTAGGCTACACCTTC
CASSSPGGARGLGYTF
>NA|few|TRBV7-2|TRBJ1-5
TGTGCCAGCAGCTTAGCGGGCAGCAATCAGCCCCAGCATTTT
CASSLAGSNQPQHF
>TRBD1|NA|TRBV19|TRBJ1-5
TGTGCCAGTAGGACTCGTGGGACAGACTATAGCAATCAGCCCCAGCATTTT
CASRTRGTDYSNQPQHF
>NA|once|TRBV10-3|TRBJ2-1
TGTGCCATCAGTGACTCCAGGGACTACAATGAGCAGTTCTTC
CAISDSRDYNEQFF
>NA|NA|TRBV19|TRBJ2-2
TGTGCCAGTAAACCAGTACAGGGAGGGATCGGGGAGCTGTTTTTT
CASKPVQGGIGELFF
>NA|NA|TRBV25-1|TRBJ2-3
TGTGCCAGCAGTTTCAACACAGATACGCAGTATTTT
CASSFNTDTQYF
>TRBD1|NA|TRBV9|TRBJ2-1
TGTGCCAGCAGCGTCCCACCCCTGACAGGGTACAATGAGCAGTTCTTC
CASSVPPLTGYNEQFF
>NA|NA|TRBV2|TRBJ2-7
TGTGCCAGCAGCCGCACAGGGTACGAGCAGTACTTC
CASSRTGYEQYF
>NA|NA|TRBV30|TRBJ1-2
TGTGCCTGGGAACAGGGAAGCTATGGCTACACCTTC
CAWEQGSYGYTF
>NA|few|TRBV30|TRBJ1-1
TGTGCCTGGAGTGAATGGACAGCCTGGAACACTGAAGCTTTCTTT
CAWSEWTAWNTEAFF
>TRBD1|NA|TRBV20-1|TRBJ1-1
TGCAGTGCTAGTGAATACAGGGGAGGCACTGAAGCTTTCTTT
CSASEYRGGTEAFF
>NA|few|TRBV5-1|TRBJ1-1
TGCGCCAGCAGCCTGACACCACAGGAGAACACTGAAGCTTTCTTT
CASSLTPQENTEAFF
>TRBD1|NA|TRBV6-6|TRBJ1-2
TGTGCCAGCGATACAGGGGGGAACTATGGCTACACCTTC
CASDTGGNYGYTF
>NA|NA|TRBV6-5|TRBJ1-6
TGTGCCAGCAGTCTCGGGGACAACGCGAGGTCACCCCTCCACTTT
CASSLGDNARSPLHF
>TRBD2|few|TRBV28|TRBJ2-1
TGTGCCAGCAGTTCTAGCGGGCCTTACAATGAGCAGTTCTTC
CASSSSGPYNEQFF
>NA|NA|TRBV19|TRBJ1-5
TGTGCCAGTAGTATAGCCCTAAGCAATCAGCCCCAGCATTTT
CASSIALSNQPQHF
>TRBD2|NA|TRBV2|TRBJ2-7
TGTGCCAGCAGTGATAGGGGGACTAGGAGCTCCTACGAGCAGTACTTC
CASSDRGTRSSYEQYF
>NA|NA|TRBV6-1|TRBJ1-4
TGTGCCAGCAGTGAAAACAGCCTGGCAACTAATGAAAAACTGTTTTTT
CASSENSLATNEKLFF
>NA|NA|TRBV9|TRBJ2-3
TGTGCCAGCAGCGTCAGACAAGGGGCCAGCACAGATACGCAGTATTTT
CASSVRQGASTDTQYF
>NA|NA|TRBV7-9|TRBJ1-2
TGTGCCAGCAGCTTATACTCTACCAACTATGGCTACACCTTC
CASSLYSTNYGYTF
>TRBD1|NA|TRBV30|TRBJ2-1
TGTGCCTGGGACAGGGGATATGAGCAGTTCTTC
CAWDRGYEQFF
>TRBD1|NA|TRBV18|TRBJ1-1
TGTGCCAGCTCACCGGACTCAGGGGGCACCGGTACAAGGTTT
CASSPDSGGTGTRF
>TRBD1|NA|TRBV7-2|TRBJ2-1
TGTGCCAGCTTTCCGGGACAGAAGTACAATGAGCAGTTCTTC
CASFPGQKYNEQFF
>TRBD1|NA|TRBV7-8|TRBJ2-1
TGTGCCAGCAGCACCCGGGACAGGGGCTCCTACAATGAGCAGTTCTTC
CASSTRDRGSYNEQFF
>TRBD2|NA|TRBV11-1|TRBJ2-1
TGTGCCAGCAGCTTCTTCGGGGGAGGGGAGAATGAGCAGTTCTTC
CASSFFGGGENEQFF
>NA|NA|TRBV6-5|TRBJ1-3
TGTGCCAGCAGTTACGCGTCCTCTGGAAACACCATATATTTT
CASSYASSGNTIYF
>TRBD1|NA|TRBV5-1|TRBJ2-7
TGCGCCAGCAGCGGGACAGTGGCCTACGAGCAGTACTTC
CASSGTVAYEQYF